One and the same sample provided the 5 T cell receptor beta chains below, sequenced in a study of identical twins. In TCRdb, the 5' RACE reads were re-called with MiXCR into one record per CDR3 protein. The data show about 250,000 distinct CDR3 sequences, with roughly 8.7% seen just once and roughly 3.1% held by the top ten. The data also belong to a second study, concerning yellow fever vaccine responses in identical twins.

The specimen sequenced was CD8+ T cells sorted from blood. Receptor source: a woman younger than 35 in good health.

Many counts were recorded for this clonotype. The V call is TRBV12-3 or TRBV12-4, the J call TRBJ1-1; D unclear. The CDR3 is made up of 12 amino acids. V was pared by 6 bases and J by 8 bases, with 13 bases between. CDR3 nucleotide sequence: TGTGCCAGCAGCCTAAGGGTAGGCGAAGCTTTCTTT. It translates to CASSLRVGEAFF.

This clonotype was seen many times. CDR3 nucleotide sequence: TGTGCCAGCAGTGCAAGCGGGGGCGAGCAGTACTTC. It translates to CASSASGGEQYF. The chain recombines TRBV12-3 or TRBV12-4 with TRBJ2-7; 8 bases fit TRBD2. The V and J ends lost 5 bases and 6 bases, in that order; junction bases with no gene match: 3. This CDR3 has 12 amino acids.

This sequence joins TRBV10-3 and TRBJ2-3; maybe TRBD2 (5 bases). The V gene lost 2 bases and the J gene lost 0 bases, with 18 bases spanning the gap. The CDR3 has 18 residues. Germline-derived CDR1 and CDR2 are ENHRY and SYGVKD. The CDR3 DNA follows: TGTGCCATCAGTGAGCTCTATGGTAGCGCAGTAAGCACAGATACGCAGTATTTT. This translates into CAISELYGSAVSTDTQYF.

The V call is TRBV27, the J call TRBJ2-3, with D possibly TRBD2 on 5 matching bases. This CDR3 contains 14 residues. The V and J ends lost 4 bases and 4 bases respectively, with 12 bases between them. Germline CDR1 reads MNHEY; CDR2 reads SMNVEV (reference sequence). The CDR3 sequence: CASSSTNSADTQYF. The CDR3 nucleotides are TGTGCCAGCAGTTCGACTAATTCTGCAGATACGCAGTATTTT.

The V call is TRBV27, the J call TRBJ2-7, with 9 bases fitting TRBD2. With V trimmed by 0 bases and J by 3 bases, 24 bases remained unmatched. The CDR3 has 22 residues. Per germline, CDR1 MNHEY and CDR2 SMNVEV (reference sequence). The CDR3 region has the DNA TGTGCCAGCAGTTTATCGAGTGGGCTAGCGGGAATTACGATTCCGGGTGTCTACGAGCAGTACTTC. It yields the protein CASSLSSGLAGITIPGVYEQYF.